This TCR beta chain was recorded in a study of blood T cell repertoires in COVID-19. Study background: Sources were T cells, B-cell-depleted T cells, or PBMCs; the material itself was cDNA or gDNA.

The Seattle site enrolled patients during active infection and followed them longitudinally. TCRdb's copy holds only in-frame clones and misses some; the assay was immunoSEQ multiplex PCR. The top ten clones hold roughly 7.2% of a sample with 350,000 to 450,000 clones, roughly 90% of them seen once. The CDR3 is 14 amino acids. Germline CDR1 is SGHRS and CDR2 is YFSETQ. V gave up 0 bases and J gave up 5 bases; unmatched junction bases: 2. The clonotype originates from a woman aged 55-69 years with COVID-19, enrolled during active disease. The sequenced sample was peripheral blood. V and J are TRBV5-1 and TRBJ1-3; TRBD1 agrees at 7 bases. The CDR3 is CASSLEGQRNTIYF. CDR3 DNA: TGCGCCAGCAGCTTGGAGGGACAGAGAAACACCATATATTTT.